This entry features one TCR beta chain sequence. Its target is unknown. Nominally healthy donors were sampled, though unrecorded immune exposures were likely. PCR amplification relied on 60 Vbeta primers (plus 13 Jbeta primers). Data came from immunoSEQ multiplex PCR; TCRdb stores just in-frame clones and leaves some out. This table has tens of thousands of clones, 60% to 75% appearing once. The CDR3 sequence is 14 residues long. Trimming took off 0 bases at V and 9 bases at J, with 15 bases between the two ends. Germline V gene sequence: CDR1 LGHNA, CDR2 YSLEER. This specimen comes from a study of cytomegalovirus exposure and HLA in healthy donors. Study-level findings and limits: TCR beta chains numbering more than 150 were designated cytomegalovirus-associated.

Input material: PBMCs. This chain links TRBV4-3 with TRBJ2-7; D perhaps matches TRBD2 (6 bases). The clonotype originates from a man aged 35-49 years in good health and CMV-seropositive. CDR3 in DNA: TGCGCCAGCAGCCAAGAGCGGGGATCGTTCGGGCAGTACTTC. Protein sequence: CASSQERGSFGQYF.